Listed here is a single T cell receptor beta chain. A single record per CDR3 protein comes from TCRdb applying MiXCR to the 5' RACE reads. The table lists some 600,000 distinct CDR3 sequences, 15% to 20% of them singletons. These data come from a study of T-cell memory formation after mild COVID-19. The overall study: TCR clusters largely stayed donor specific.

With V trimmed by 3 bases and J by 7 bases, 14 bases remained unmatched. CDR1 is MNHNS, CDR2 SASEGT, per germline. This CDR3 region has 17 residues. The chain recombines TRBV6-1 with TRBJ2-5; 10 bases agree with TRBD2. The sequenced material came from PBMCs or a T cell subset sorted from them (not recorded which). The receptor's source is an adult woman who had mild COVID-19 (a few samples of this study predate the infection). Cell type and time point are not known. The DNA for the CDR3 is TGTGCCAGCAGTGACCAACCGGGACTAGCGAGAGTAGGGACCCAGTACTTC. Its protein product is CASSDQPGLARVGTQYF.